These 8 T cell receptor beta chains share one sample of origin, sequenced in a study of CD8 T cells in Susac syndrome. With random hexamers, roughly 0.45 to 1 ug RNA was reverse transcribed. TCRdb recomputed calls from the immunoSEQ multiplex PCR reads with MiXCR, one row per CDR3 protein. The sample consists of 100,000 to 150,000 distinct CDR3 sequences, around 95% of them appearing once. The specimen was CD8+ T cells from PBMCs. The receptors were gathered from a human donor with Susac syndrome.

The chain carries TRBV4-1 and TRBJ1-5; no definite D call. The CDR3 is 15 residues long. Germline values: CDR1 MGHRA, CDR2 YSYEKL. Between the trimmed V and J ends, which lost 4 bases and 0 bases, there was a span of 10 bases. The CDR3 DNA reads as TGCGCCAGCAGCCCGCTCGGGGATAGCAATCAGCCCCAGCATTTT. Translated, it gives CASSPLGDSNQPQHF.

This clonotype was detected once. The J gene is TRBJ2-1, the V gene TRBV2, with 7 bases fitting TRBD2. Looked up from germline, CDR1 is SNHLY and CDR2 is FYNNEI. This CDR3 is built from 14 residues. Trimming cost V 6 bases and J 6 bases; bases outside gene matches: 8. CDR3 region: CASSPGLTSNEQFF. The CDR3 DNA follows: TGTGCCAGCAGCCCGGGACTAACATCCAATGAGCAGTTCTTC.

CDR3 in amino acids: CASSQDEGINEQFF. For the CDR3, the DNA is TGCGCCAGCAGCCAAGATGAGGGGATCAATGAGCAGTTCTTC. V gene TRBV4-1 combines with J gene TRBJ2-1; D tentatively fits TRBD1 or TRBD2 (5 bases each). Germline CDR1 MGHRA, CDR2 YSYEKL. The CDR3 extends over 14 amino acids. The V gene lost 0 bases and the J gene lost 6 bases, with 9 bases spanning the gap.

The chain is built from TRBV5-4 and TRBJ2-5, with D perhaps matching TRBD2 (6 bases). Trimming took off 4 bases at V and 5 bases at J, with 15 bases between the two ends. The CDR3 covers 14 residues. Germline V gives CDR1 SGHNT, CDR2 YYREEE (reference sequence). CDR3 residues: CASSESGRMETQYF. CDR3 coding DNA: TGTGCCAGCAGCGAATCCGGGAGAATGGAGACCCAGTACTTC.

The J gene is TRBJ2-5, the V gene TRBV6-6; TRBD2 matches 8 bases. Per germline, CDR1 MNHNY and CDR2 SVGAGI (reference sequence). After removal of 4 bases from V and 3 bases from J, the junction contained 10 bases not matched to a gene. There are 16 residues in the CDR3. The CDR3: CASSSIGLANEETQYF. The CDR3 nucleotides read TGTGCCAGCAGTTCCATAGGACTAGCTAATGAAGAGACCCAGTACTTC.

The chain carries TRBV30 and TRBJ1-1; D gene unclear. This CDR3 comprises 12 residues. The germline V gene has CDR1 GTSNPN and CDR2 SVGIG (reference sequence). Trimming took 4 bases from V and 1 from J, leaving 7 bases between them. CDR3 loop: CAWTLGNTEAFF. DNA for the CDR3: TGTGCCTGGACTCTCGGGAACACTGAAGCTTTCTTT.

The CDR3 sequence is CSARRELEEQYF. The CDR3 DNA reads TGCAGTGCAAGGAGGGAGTTGGAGGAGCAGTACTTC. The chain carries TRBV20-1 and TRBJ2-7; D might be TRBD2 (6 bases). Germline values: CDR1 DFQATT, CDR2 SNEGSKA (reference sequence). V lost 6 bases and J lost 7, with 16 bases in between. The CDR3 totals 12 residues.

The J gene is TRBJ2-3, the V gene TRBV2; no reliable D call. Germline V CDR1 and CDR2: SNHLY, FYNNEI. V lost 2 bases and J 4 bases, leaving 16 bases between the germline ends. This CDR3 region has 16 residues. DNA for the CDR3: TGTGCCAGCAGTGAATTGGGCCTCCCTGGTGCAGATACGCAGTATTTT. This codes for CASSELGLPGADTQYF.